This TCR beta chain was sequenced for a study of cytomegalovirus exposure and HLA in healthy donors. In germline, CDR1 is LNHDA, CDR2 SQIVND (reference sequence). This CDR3 is built from 11 residues. V lost 1 base, J lost 7 bases, and 5 bases lay in between. This cohort consisted of healthy bone marrow donors. PCR involved 60 Vbeta and 13 Jbeta primers. Method: immunoSEQ multiplex PCR; TCRdb's copy keeps in-frame clones and lacks some. The repertoire has about 120,000 clones, approximately 76% of them found once; the top ten carry 15% to 20%. This receptor was identified in a man in his fifties in good health and CMV-seropositive. Material: PBMCs. The rearrangement links TRBV19 to TRBJ2-7, with unresolved D. The CDR3 bases are TGTGCCAGTAGTATAGGCCGGGAGCAGTACTTC. Its protein is CASSIGREQYF.